A selection of T cell receptor beta chains follows, all from one sample in a study of blood T cell repertoires in COVID-19. TCRdb's copy holds only in-frame clones and misses some; the assay was immunoSEQ multiplex PCR. The table includes about 45,000 clones, around 83% detected once. Sequenced: peripheral blood. Receptors were obtained from a woman of 80 years or more with acute or convalescent COVID-19. Both conserved end residues are part of each CDR3. A D gene is named only where the DNA matches it firmly. The size field is filled for only some rows; it gives once, few, many or a size class.

v_gene	j_gene	d_gene	abundance	CDR3nt	CDR3aa
TRBV5-1	TRBJ1-2	-	-	TGCGCCAGCAGCCCGGAGGTGGGGGCGGGTGACTCTGGCACCTTC	CASSPEVGAGDSGTF
TRBV3-1/TRBV3-2	TRBJ2-2	-	few	TGTGCCAGCAGCCAAGATCAGAGACTAACGAACACCGGGGAGCTGTTTTTT	CASSQDQRLTNTGELFF
TRBV5-1	TRBJ1-1	-	once	TGCGCCAGCAGCTTGGATACAGGGAACATGAACACTGAAGCTTTCTTT	CASSLDTGNMNTEAFF
TRBV15	TRBJ1-1	TRBD1	-	TGTGCCACCAGCAGACCAACAGGGGGCGGTACTGAAGCTTTCTTT	CATSRPTGGGTEAFF
TRBV5-6	TRBJ1-5	-	-	TGTGCCAGCAGCTTCAGGGGCGGGGGGAACAATCAGCCCCAGCATTTT	CASSFRGGGNNQPQHF
TRBV10-2	TRBJ2-7	TRBD2	-	TGCGCCAGCAGTCCTAGCGGGGGACCCTACGAGCAGTACTTC	CASSPSGGPYEQYF
TRBV11-2	TRBJ2-3	-	few	TGTGCCAGCAGCTTATTAATCCCCTCAGATACGCAGTATTTT	CASSLLIPSDTQYF
TRBV5-5	TRBJ2-7	TRBD1	-	TGTGCCAGCAGCAACCAGGGGGCCTACGAGCAGTACTTC	CASSNQGAYEQYF
TRBV11-3	TRBJ2-5	-	-	TGTGCCAGCAGCTCCCCGCCAGGGGAGACCCAGTACTTC	CASSSPPGETQYF
TRBV2	TRBJ1-6	-	once	TGTGCCAGCAGCCCCGGGGGAGGCTCCTATAATTCACCCCTCCACTTT	CASSPGGGSYNSPLHF
TRBV5-6	TRBJ1-4	-	-	TGTGCCAGCAGCTTTGACTTAAGTGGGGAAAAACTGTTTTTT	CASSFDLSGEKLFF
TRBV6-2/TRBV6-3	TRBJ1-5	-	-	TGTGCCAGCAGTTACGGAGGTCAGCCCCAGCATTTT	CASSYGGQPQHF
TRBV13	TRBJ1-1	-	once	TGTGCCAGCAGCTCCGGGTTGAGAGCTGAAGCTTTCTTT	CASSSGLRAEAFF
TRBV9	TRBJ1-3	TRBD1	-	TGTGCCAGCAGCGTAGGACAGGGATCAGGAAACACCATATATTTT	CASSVGQGSGNTIYF
TRBV3-1/TRBV3-2	TRBJ2-2	-	-	TGTGCCAGCAGCCAAGTCCTAACAGGGTTCACCGGGGAGCTGTTTTTT	CASSQVLTGFTGELFF
TRBV19	TRBJ1-2	TRBD1	-	TGTGCCACTACAGGGGTATTAGGGTATGGCTACACCTTC	CATTGVLGYGYTF
TRBV5-1	TRBJ1-6	TRBD1	-	TGCGCCAGCAGCGACCTACCGGGACAGGGTAATTCACCCCTCCACTTT	CASSDLPGQGNSPLHF
TRBV27	TRBJ2-7	-	once	TGTGCCAGCAGTCTCAACGACAGGAGGATACAGTACTTC	CASSLNDRRIQYF
TRBV25-1	TRBJ1-5	-	few	TGTGCCAGCAGTGATGGACAGACTAGCAATCAGCCCCAGCATTTT	CASSDGQTSNQPQHF
TRBV6-5	TRBJ1-2	-	-	TGTGCCAGCAGTCCGTACCAGAACTATGGCTACACCTTC	CASSPYQNYGYTF
TRBV7-8	TRBJ2-3	-	-	TGTGCCAGCAGCCCAGCCCCCGGGGATCGATACACAGATACGCAGTATTTT	CASSPAPGDRYTDTQYF
TRBV19	TRBJ1-2	-	-	TGTGCCAGTAAAAAGGACAGATATAACTATGGCTACACCTTC	CASKKDRYNYGYTF
TRBV5-6	TRBJ2-7	-	once	TGTGCCAGCAGCCGTGACAGCTACGAGCAGTACTTC	CASSRDSYEQYF
TRBV12-5	TRBJ1-4	-	-	TGTGCTAGTGGTCCCCTGGGAGCAATCCCTAATGAAAAACTGTTTTTT	CASGPLGAIPNEKLFF
TRBV19	TRBJ2-6	-	few	TGTGCCAGTAGTTTGACGGGAACAAACTCTGGGGCCAACGTCCTGACTTTC	CASSLTGTNSGANVLTF
TRBV27	TRBJ1-2	-	-	TGTGCCAGCAGTCTAAGAGGCGCAGACTATGGCTACACCTTC	CASSLRGADYGYTF
TRBV14	TRBJ2-5	-	-	TGTGCCAGCAGCCAAGTCGGTGAGACCCAGTACTTC	CASSQVGETQYF